This TCR beta chain was captured by sequencing in a study of T cells in Graves' hyperthyroidism and ophthalmopathy. TCR beta CDR3 regions were amplified from RNA. The TCR CDR3 first-round RT-PCR relied on the HTBI primer set. TCRdb itself ran the multiplex PCR reads through MiXCR, one entry per CDR3 protein. The sample consists of about half a million distinct CDR3 sequences, just under 20% of them appearing once. Source material for PBMCs was 10 ml fresh peripheral blood. Whole-study results and caveats: Most thyroid clonotypes that were expanded above 0.001 also turned up in blood. Ophthalmopathy onset followed model prediction by a median approximately 5.9 months.

This clonotype showed up many times. Its antigen remains unknown. The CDR3 extends over 15 amino acids. CDR1 is SGHRS and CDR2 is YFSETQ in the germline V gene. Trimming took 0 bases from V and 6 from J, leaving 13 bases between them. The chain has TRBV5-1 and TRBJ1-5; possibly TRBD1 for D (5 bases). The TCR sequence derives from a middle-aged man with Graves' ophthalmopathy. The specimen sequenced was blood. The CDR3 here is CASSLEGQEGQPQHF. The CDR3 region has the DNA TGCGCCAGCAGCTTGGAGGGGCAAGAAGGTCAGCCCCAGCATTTT.